This TCR beta chain was retrieved from a study of blood T cell repertoires in COVID-19 (TCRdb year 2020). Regarding the complete study: Samples from collaborators originated in the United States, Italy and Spain and spanned both the acute and convalescent phases of COVID-19. The repertoires were made available in a free public database intended to serve as a resource for research on the immune response to SARS-CoV-2. The dataset comprised deeply sampled blood TCRbeta repertoires from subjects exposed to, actively infected with, or recovered from COVID-19. The prospective study material was composed of cDNA or gDNA derived from T cells, B-cell-depleted T cells, or PBMCs. Samples came from the ongoing ImmuneRACE study (first 160 participants) plus 1,254 subjects from 6 global collaborators. Where HLA class I and class II types were available, the types were taken from metadata supplied by the sample provider, not from assay-based typing. The sample metadata nearly always contained a de-identified subject ID, COVID-19 status, age in years and sex. Results and caveats for the whole study, not just this receptor: Clinical and demographic metadata were provided uncurated, with the amount varying by source and participant.

Participants in the prospective study were aged 18 to 89 years, lived in about two dozen United States geographic areas, and enrolled through a virtual design. In the prospective study, participants were assigned to cohorts based on the clinical history participants reported in a screening survey and a study questionnaire. For ImmuneRACE Cohort 3, a participant was defined as recovered based on two consecutive negative NP/OP PCR tests, clearance by a healthcare professional, or resolution of symptoms. Each participant in the prospective study had whole blood, serum and a nasopharyngeal or oropharyngeal swab collected by mobile phlebotomists. Additional blood draws and questionnaires over an approximately two-month period could optionally be provided by prospective study participants. Before DNA extraction, prospective study blood samples were shipped either frozen or at room temperature. The germline V gene yields MDHEN for CDR1 and SYDVKM for CDR2. Deletion took 3 bases off V and 0 bases off J, with a span of 9 bases between the germline ends. The CDR3 goes from the cysteine to the phenylalanine over 14 residues. CDR3 DNA only is kept here, 42 bases in frame from base 1.

TCRbeta CDR3 regions were amplified from genomic DNA by means of the immunoSEQ Assay, a bias-controlled multiplex PCR. In the paper's pipeline: The number of nucleated cells in each sample was estimated from the amplification of reference gene primers within the assay. To quantify the absolute abundance of each unique TCRbeta CDR3 rearrangement, sequence reads were collapsed and filtered. For each sample, productive Simpson clonality was calculated as the square root of Simpson's diversity index over productive rearrangements. Not all clones reach the TCRdb copy of this immuneACCESS table, which keeps in-frame sequences only. Checked studies attribute under half of the gap to unresolved V genes and leave the rest unexplained. Clone size and the V and J calls come from that table; the DNA yielded D and trimming. This sample lists 250,000 to 300,000 clones; more than 65% were detected once. Together, the top ten hold 3.4% of the sample.

A note on this clone: It has no known antigen specificity. No base-level quality is on record; no much larger clone is a single base apart.

The chain is assembled from TRBV28 and TRBJ2-7; no D gene call is confident. The sequenced sample was PBMCs or T cells enriched from blood (not recorded which). The sequence derives from a man between 45 and 60 years old who had recovered from COVID-19. The CDR3 has the sequence CASSFQYTSYEQYF. The nucleotide sequence is TGTGCCAGCAGTTTTCAGTACACCTCCTACGAGCAGTACTTC. The full variable domain, with segments outside the CDR3 supplied by the reference TRBV28 and TRBJ2-7 proteins, appears as DVKVTQSSRYLVKRTGEKVFLECVQDMDHENMFWYRQDPGLGLRLIYFSYDVKMKEKGDIPEGYSVSREKKERFSLILESASTNQTSMYLCASSFQYTSYEQYFGPGTRLTVT.